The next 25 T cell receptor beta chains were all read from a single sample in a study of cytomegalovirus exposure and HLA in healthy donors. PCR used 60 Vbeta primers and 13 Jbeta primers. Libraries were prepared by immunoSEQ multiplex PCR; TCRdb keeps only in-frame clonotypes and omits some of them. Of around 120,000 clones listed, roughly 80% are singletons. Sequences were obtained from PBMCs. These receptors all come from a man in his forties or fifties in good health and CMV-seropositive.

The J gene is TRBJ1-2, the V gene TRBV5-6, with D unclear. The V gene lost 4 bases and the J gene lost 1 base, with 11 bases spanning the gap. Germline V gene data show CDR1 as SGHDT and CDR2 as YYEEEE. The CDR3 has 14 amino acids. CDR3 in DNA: TGTGCCAGCAGCCCTCCGACATTTAACTATGGCTACACCTTC. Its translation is CASSPPTFNYGYTF. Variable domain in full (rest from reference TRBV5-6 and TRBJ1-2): DAGVTQSPTHLIKTRGQQVTLRCSPKSGHDTVSWYQQALGQGPQFIFQYYEEEERQRGNFPDRFSGHQFPNYSSELNVNALLLGDSALYLCASSPPTFNYGYTFGSGTRLTVV.

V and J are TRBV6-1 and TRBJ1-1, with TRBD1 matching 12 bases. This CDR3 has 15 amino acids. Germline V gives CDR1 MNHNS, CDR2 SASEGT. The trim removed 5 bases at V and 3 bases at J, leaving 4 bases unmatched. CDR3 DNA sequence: TGTGCCAGCAGTCCCTGGGACAGGGGGCACACTGAAGCTTTCTTT. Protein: CASSPWDRGHTEAFF.

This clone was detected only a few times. This CDR3 reads CASSEGGGTGTTEAFF. CDR3 coding DNA: TGTGCCAGCAGTGAAGGAGGAGGGACAGGGACCACAGAAGCTTTCTTT. The V and J genes are TRBV6-1 and TRBJ1-1; 9 bases match TRBD1. Germline CDR1 MNHNS, CDR2 SASEGT. Germline trimming cut 1 base from V and 8 bases from J; bases unmatched to any gene: 11. This CDR3 contains 16 residues.

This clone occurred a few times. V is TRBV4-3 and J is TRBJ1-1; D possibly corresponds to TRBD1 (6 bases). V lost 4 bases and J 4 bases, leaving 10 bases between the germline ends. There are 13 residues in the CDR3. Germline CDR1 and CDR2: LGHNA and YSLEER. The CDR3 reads CASSRQGSTEAFF. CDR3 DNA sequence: TGCGCCAGCAGCCGTCAGGGGAGCACTGAAGCTTTCTTT.

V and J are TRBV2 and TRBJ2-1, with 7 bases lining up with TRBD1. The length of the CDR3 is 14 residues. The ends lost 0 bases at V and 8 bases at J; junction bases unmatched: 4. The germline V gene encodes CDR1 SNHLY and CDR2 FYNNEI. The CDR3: CASSEARQGHEQFF. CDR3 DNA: TGTGCCAGCAGTGAAGCGCGACAGGGCCATGAGCAGTTCTTC.

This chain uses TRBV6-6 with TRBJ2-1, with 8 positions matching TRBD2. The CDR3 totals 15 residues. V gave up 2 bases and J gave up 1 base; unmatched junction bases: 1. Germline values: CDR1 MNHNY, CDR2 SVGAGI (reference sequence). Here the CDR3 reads CASSYTGGSYNEQFF. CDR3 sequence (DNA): TGTGCCAGCAGTTACACGGGAGGGTCCTACAATGAGCAGTTCTTC.

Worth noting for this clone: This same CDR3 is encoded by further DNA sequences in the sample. The CDR3 protein is CASSTRQGCQPQHF. Written as DNA, the CDR3 is TGTGCTAGCAGCACCCGACAGGGGTGTCAGCCCCAGCATTTT. The rearrangement links TRBV21-1 to TRBJ1-5; TRBD1, the D gene given by the table, was not confirmed from the DNA. TRBV21-1 is a pseudogene locus. The CDR3 contains 14 residues.

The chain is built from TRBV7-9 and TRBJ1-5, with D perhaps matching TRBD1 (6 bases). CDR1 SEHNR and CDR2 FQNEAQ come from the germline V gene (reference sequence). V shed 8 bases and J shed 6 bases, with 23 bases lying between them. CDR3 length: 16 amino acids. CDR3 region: CASGYWDNYGAQPQHF. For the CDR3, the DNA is TGTGCCAGCGGCTACTGGGACAACTACGGAGCTCAGCCCCAGCATTTT.

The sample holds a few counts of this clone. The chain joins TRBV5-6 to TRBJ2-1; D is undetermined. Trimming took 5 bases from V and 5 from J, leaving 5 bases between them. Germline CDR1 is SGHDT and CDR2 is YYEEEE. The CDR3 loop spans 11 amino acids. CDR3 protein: CASRYNNEQFF. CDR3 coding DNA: TGTGCCAGCAGGTACAACAATGAGCAGTTCTTC.

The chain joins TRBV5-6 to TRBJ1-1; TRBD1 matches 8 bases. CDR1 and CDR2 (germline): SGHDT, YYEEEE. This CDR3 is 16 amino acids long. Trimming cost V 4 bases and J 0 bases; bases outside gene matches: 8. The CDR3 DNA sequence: TGTGCCAGCAGCCCTGTTCCGGGACAGGTGAACACTGAAGCTTTCTTT. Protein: CASSPVPGQVNTEAFF.

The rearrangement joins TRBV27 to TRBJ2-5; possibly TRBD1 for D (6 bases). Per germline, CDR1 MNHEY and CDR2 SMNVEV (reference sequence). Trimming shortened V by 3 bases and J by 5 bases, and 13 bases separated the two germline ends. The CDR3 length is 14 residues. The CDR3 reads CASSFQTTGETQYF. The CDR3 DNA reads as TGTGCCAGCAGTTTTCAAACGACAGGCGAGACCCAGTACTTC.

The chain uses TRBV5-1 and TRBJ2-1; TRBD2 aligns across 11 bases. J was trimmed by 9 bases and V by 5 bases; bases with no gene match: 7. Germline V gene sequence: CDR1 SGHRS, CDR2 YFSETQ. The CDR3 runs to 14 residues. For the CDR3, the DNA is TGCGCCAGCAGTGGGGGGACTAGCGGAGGTGAGCAGTTCTTC. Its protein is CASSGGTSGGEQFF.

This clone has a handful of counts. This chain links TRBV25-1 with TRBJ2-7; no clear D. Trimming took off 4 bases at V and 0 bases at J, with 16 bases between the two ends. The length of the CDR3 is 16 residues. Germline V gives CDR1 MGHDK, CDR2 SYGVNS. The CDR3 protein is CASSASRDKSSYEQYF. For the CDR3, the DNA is TGTGCCAGCAGTGCCAGTCGCGACAAGAGCTCCTACGAGCAGTACTTC.

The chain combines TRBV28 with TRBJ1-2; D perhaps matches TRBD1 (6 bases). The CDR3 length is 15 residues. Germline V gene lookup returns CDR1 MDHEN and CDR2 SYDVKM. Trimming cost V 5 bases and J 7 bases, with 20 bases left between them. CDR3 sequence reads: CASSTRDTLWGGYTF. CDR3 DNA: TGTGCCAGCAGTACTCGGGACACCCTCTGGGGTGGCTACACCTTC.

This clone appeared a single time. Here the CDR3 DNA reads TGTGCCAGCAGTCATCCAGCGGGGGCTACCTACGAGCAGTACTTC. Translated: CASSHPAGATYEQYF. The rearrangement uses TRBV14 and TRBJ2-7; 8 bases agree with TRBD2. CDR1 and CDR2 (germline): SGHDN, FVKESK. This CDR3 is 15 amino acids long. V dropped 6 bases and J dropped 2; count of bases not matched to a gene: 9. The whole variable domain, remainder taken from reference TRBV14 and TRBJ2-7, is EAGVTQFPSHSVIEKGQTVTLRCDPISGHDNLYWYRRVMGKEIKFLLHFVKESKQDESGMPNNRFLAERTGGTYSTLKVQPAELEDSGVYFCASSHPAGATYEQYFGPGTRLTVT.

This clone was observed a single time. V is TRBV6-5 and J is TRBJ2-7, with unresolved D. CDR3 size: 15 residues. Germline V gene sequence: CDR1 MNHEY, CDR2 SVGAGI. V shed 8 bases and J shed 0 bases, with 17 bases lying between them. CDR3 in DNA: TGTGCCAGCTCAACGCCCGGTTCGAGCTCCTACGAGCAGTACTTC. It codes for CASSTPGSSSYEQYF.

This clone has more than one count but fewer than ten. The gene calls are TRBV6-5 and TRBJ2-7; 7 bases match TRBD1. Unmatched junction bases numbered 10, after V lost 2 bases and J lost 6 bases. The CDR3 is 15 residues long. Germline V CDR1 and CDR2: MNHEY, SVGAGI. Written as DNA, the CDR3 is TGTGCCAGCAGTTACACTCATAGGGCAGGGGGCGAGCAGTACTTC. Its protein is CASSYTHRAGGEQYF.

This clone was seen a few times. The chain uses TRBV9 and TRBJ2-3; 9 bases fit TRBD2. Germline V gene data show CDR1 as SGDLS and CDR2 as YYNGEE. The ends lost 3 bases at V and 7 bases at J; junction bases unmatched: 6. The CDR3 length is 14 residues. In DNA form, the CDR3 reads TGTGCCAGCAGCGAGGGACTAGCCACGAATACGCAGTATTTT. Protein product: CASSEGLATNTQYF.

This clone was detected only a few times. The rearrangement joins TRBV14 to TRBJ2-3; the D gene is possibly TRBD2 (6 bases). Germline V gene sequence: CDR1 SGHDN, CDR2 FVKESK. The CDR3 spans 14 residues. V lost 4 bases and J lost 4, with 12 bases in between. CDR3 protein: CASSLIGGSDTQYF. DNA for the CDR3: TGTGCCAGCAGCCTGATAGGAGGGTCAGATACGCAGTATTTT.

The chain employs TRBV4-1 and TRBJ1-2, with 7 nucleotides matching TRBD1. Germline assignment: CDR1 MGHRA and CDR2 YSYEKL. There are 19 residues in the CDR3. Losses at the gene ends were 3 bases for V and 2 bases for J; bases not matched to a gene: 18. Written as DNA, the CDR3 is TGCGCCAGCAGCCACATCGCCCGGCGACAGGGAGTAATAAACTATGGCTACACCTTC. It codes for CASSHIARRQGVINYGYTF.

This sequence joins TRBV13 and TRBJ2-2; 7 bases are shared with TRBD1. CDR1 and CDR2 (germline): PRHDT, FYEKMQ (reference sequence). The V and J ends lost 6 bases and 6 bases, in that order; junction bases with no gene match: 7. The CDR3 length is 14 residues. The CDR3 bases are TGTGCCAGCAGACCGGACAGGTTCGCCGGGGAGCTGTTTTTT. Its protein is CASRPDRFAGELFF.

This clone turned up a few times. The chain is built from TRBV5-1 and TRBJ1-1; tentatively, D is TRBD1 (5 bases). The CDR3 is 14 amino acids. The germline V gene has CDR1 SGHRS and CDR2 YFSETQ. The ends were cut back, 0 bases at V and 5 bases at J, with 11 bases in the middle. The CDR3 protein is CASSLESGLTEAFF. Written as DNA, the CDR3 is TGCGCCAGCAGCTTGGAGTCAGGGCTGACTGAAGCTTTCTTT.

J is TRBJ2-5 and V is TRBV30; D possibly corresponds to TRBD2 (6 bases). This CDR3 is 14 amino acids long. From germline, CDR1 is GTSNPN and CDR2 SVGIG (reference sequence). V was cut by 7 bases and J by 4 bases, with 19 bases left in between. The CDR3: CASTSSGGTETQYF. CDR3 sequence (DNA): TGTGCCTCAACCTCTTCAGGCGGGACAGAGACCCAGTACTTC.

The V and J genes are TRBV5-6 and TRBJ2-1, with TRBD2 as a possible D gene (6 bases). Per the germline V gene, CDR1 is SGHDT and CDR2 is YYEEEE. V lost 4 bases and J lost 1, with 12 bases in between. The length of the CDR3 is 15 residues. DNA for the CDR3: TGTGCCAGCAGCCATTGGGCGGGATCCTACAATGAGCAGTTCTTC. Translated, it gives CASSHWAGSYNEQFF.

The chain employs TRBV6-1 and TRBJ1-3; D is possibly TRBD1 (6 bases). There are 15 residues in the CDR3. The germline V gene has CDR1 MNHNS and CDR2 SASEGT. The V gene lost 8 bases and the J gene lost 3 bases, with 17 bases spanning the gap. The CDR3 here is CASCLGAWGGNTIYF. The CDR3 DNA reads TGTGCCAGCTGTTTGGGGGCTTGGGGTGGAAACACCATATATTTT.